This TCR beta chain was identified in a study of cytomegalovirus exposure and HLA in healthy donors. Study conclusions and caveats: Fewer N-insertions than the approximately 680-donor mean were reportedly shown by an Asian-associated ancestry cluster in a later analysis.

Of note for this clone: What it binds is unknown.

Researchers ran the PCR with 60 Vbeta and 13 Jbeta primers. TCRdb keeps only in-frame clones here, not all; method: immunoSEQ multiplex PCR. Its table records approximately 110,000 clones. The V and J ends lost 7 bases and 6 bases, in that order; junction bases with no gene match: 12. CDR3 length equals 15 residues. CDR1 and CDR2 (germline): LGHNT, FRNRAP. The TCR was taken from a man aged 18 to 30 in good health and CMV-seronegative. The chain is built from TRBV12-5 and TRBJ2-5, with TRBD1 matching over 9 bases. Sequenced input: PBMCs. CDR3 sequence: CASAGRDRVGQTQYF. The CDR3 DNA sequence: TGTGCTAGTGCCGGACGGGACAGGGTGGGGCAGACCCAGTACTTC.